The TCR beta chain under discussion was sequenced for a study of blood T cells in healthy people across ages. Notes on the study in general: Any conclusive comparison of naive versus antigen-experienced cells was prevented by using unsorted PBMCs.

Turning to this clonotype: Its target is not known. The junction shows a germline mismatch at one end, possibly a read error.

Combining a sample-barcoded 5' primer with a J-beta primer mix, a second PCR ran for roughly 6 to 11 cycles. TCRdb passed the 5' RACE reads through MiXCR, listing each CDR3 protein once. The sample has about 800,000 distinct CDR3 sequences; 25% are singletons. The CDR3 consists of 12 residues. The sample was also reused in another study, on T cells of mothers and their children. That investigation notes: Using roughly 1.4 ug per 15 ul, all extracted RNA underwent cDNA synthesis.

The sample taken for sequencing was blood. This sequence originates from a boy aged 10-17 years in good health. The V and J genes are TRBV12-3 or TRBV12-4 and TRBJ2-3; tentative D call: TRBD2 (5 bases). In DNA, the CDR3 is TGTGCCAGCAGATCGGGAATAGATACGGAGTATTTT. Translation: CASRSGIDTEYF.